Below, 23 T cell receptor beta chains from the same sample are listed, as sequenced in a study of blood T cell repertoires in COVID-19. Only in-frame clones appear in the TCRdb table, and some are missing; sequencing was by immunoSEQ multiplex PCR. Of around 700,000 clones in the sample, around 90% were seen once. Sequenced input: peripheral blood. The receptor set was obtained from a young woman with acute or convalescent COVID-19.

This clone was detected only once. The CDR3 nucleotides are TGTGCCAGCAGCCCTCCCATCCTAGCGGGGGGGAACACCGGGGAGCTGTTTTTT. Translation: CASSPPILAGGNTGELFF. This chain joins TRBV7-6 and TRBJ2-2; TRBD2 agrees at 11 bases. The J segment lost 1 base and the V segment lost 5 bases, leaving 9 bases of the junction unmatched. Germline V gene sequence: CDR1 SGHVS, CDR2 FNYEAQ. This CDR3 has 18 amino acids.

The chain combines TRBV19 with TRBJ2-3, with 11 bases identical to TRBD2. V lost 3 bases to trimming and J lost 0 bases; unmatched junction nucleotides: 5. The V gene's germline CDR1 is LNHDA and CDR2 SQIVND (reference sequence). The CDR3 consists of 17 residues. The CDR3 is CASSMLGTSGSTDTQYF. For the CDR3, the DNA is TGTGCCAGTAGTATGCTTGGGACTAGCGGTAGCACAGATACGCAGTATTTT.

The V call is TRBV29-1, the J call TRBJ2-7; TRBD1 might be the D (6 bases). The germline CDR1 and CDR2 sequences are SQVTM and ANQGSEA. Trimming stripped 3 bases from V and 0 bases from J, with 9 bases between. The CDR3 length is 13 residues. CDR3 DNA sequence: TGCAGCGTTGAGGACAGACTCTCCTACGAGCAGTACTTC. Encoded protein: CSVEDRLSYEQYF.

This chain uses TRBV6-5 with TRBJ2-3; D may be TRBD2 (5 bases). The V and J ends lost 6 bases and 4 bases respectively, with 14 bases between them. This CDR3 is built from 14 residues. CDR1 is MNHEY and CDR2 is SVGAGI in the germline V gene. The CDR3, as DNA: TGTGCCAGCAGCGAGCCGCCGGAGGCAGATACGCAGTATTTT. This sequence encodes CASSEPPEADTQYF.

The chain recombines TRBV28 with TRBJ1-2; 9 nucleotides align to TRBD1. Trimming took 7 bases from V and 5 from J; bases not matched to a gene: 11. Germline CDR1 and CDR2: MDHEN and SYDVKM. This CDR3 spans 15 amino acids. The CDR3 loop reads CASIGSGTGSYGYTF. The CDR3, as DNA: TGTGCCAGCATCGGATCTGGGACAGGGTCTTATGGCTACACCTTC.

The chain has TRBV5-1 and TRBJ2-7; TRBD2 might be the D (5 bases). V was shortened by 4 bases and J by 3 bases, with 14 bases between the two germline ends. This CDR3 is 14 amino acids long. The germline gives CDR1 SGHRS, CDR2 YFSETQ. The DNA for the CDR3 is TGCGCCAGCAGCCTCGGGAACCGAATCTACGAGCAGTACTTC. Translating it yields CASSLGNRIYEQYF.

This sequence joins TRBV5-8 and TRBJ1-1; maybe TRBD1 (6 bases). This CDR3 contains 17 residues. V lost 4 bases to trimming and J lost 5 bases, with 24 bases between them. CDR1 SGHTS and CDR2 YDEGEE come from the germline V gene. This CDR3 is CASSPPAGALLGTEAFF. The CDR3 region has the DNA TGTGCCAGCAGCCCCCCGGCAGGGGCTCTTCTAGGTACTGAAGCTTTCTTT. The full variable domain, its missing parts supplied by reference TRBV5-8 and TRBJ1-1, is EAGVTQSPTHLIKTRGQQATLRCSPISGHTSVYWYQQALGLGLQFLLWYDEGEERNRGNFPPRFSGRQFPNYSSELNVNALELEDSALYLCASSPPAGALLGTEAFFGQGTRLTVV.

V gene TRBV19 combines with J gene TRBJ1-4, with 8 bases matching TRBD1. Per germline, CDR1 LNHDA and CDR2 SQIVND (reference sequence). The ends lost 5 bases at V and 8 bases at J; junction bases unmatched: 10. The CDR3 consists of 15 residues. CDR3 region: CASSPRGTGTEKLFF. CDR3 DNA: TGTGCCAGTAGTCCCCGGGGGACAGGCACCGAAAAACTGTTTTTT.

The CDR3 nucleotides read TGTGCCAGCAGTTTACCTCACCGAGGGACTGAAGCTTTCTTT. Its protein product is CASSLPHRGTEAFF. The chain uses TRBV28 and TRBJ1-1; D gene unclear. Per the germline V gene, CDR1 is MDHEN and CDR2 is SYDVKM. Trimming left V 2 bases short and J 5 bases short, with 12 bases between. The CDR3 runs 14 residues.

V and J are TRBV27 and TRBJ1-4; D uncertain. V shed 5 bases and J shed 5 bases, with 15 bases lying between them. The CDR3 length is 15 residues. Germline V gene lookup returns CDR1 MNHEY and CDR2 SMNVEV (reference sequence). The CDR3 DNA sequence: TGTGCCAGCAGTCGCCGCCGGGTCGACAATGAAAAACTGTTTTTT. Amino acids: CASSRRRVDNEKLFF. The variable domain in full, with the rest retrieved from reference TRBV27 and TRBJ1-4, is EAQVTQNPRYLITVTGKKLTVTCSQNMNHEYMSWYRQDPGLGLRQIYYSMNVEVTDKGDVPEGYKVSRKEKRNFPLILESPSPNQTSLYFCASSRRRVDNEKLFFGSGTQLSVL.

This chain links TRBV5-6 with TRBJ1-5; 7 bases are a match to TRBD1. CDR3 size: 15 residues. V shed 0 bases and J 6 bases; nucleotides not matched to a gene: 6. CDR1 is SGHDT, CDR2 YYEEEE, per germline. CDR3 sequence: CASSLGTGAGQPQHF. CDR3 bases: TGTGCCAGCAGCTTGGGGACAGGTGCGGGTCAGCCCCAGCATTTT.

The chain recombines TRBV24-1 with TRBJ2-3; TRBD2 aligns across 7 bases. The V gene's germline CDR1 is KGHDR and CDR2 SFDVKD. The CDR3 extends over 15 amino acids. J lost 6 bases, V lost 5 bases, and 10 bases had no gene match. The CDR3 here is CATSASGTKIDTQYF. The CDR3 nucleotides are TGTGCCACCAGTGCGTCGGGGACTAAGATCGATACGCAGTATTTT.

A note on this clone: The same CDR3 is also encoded by other DNA sequences in this sample. The chain has TRBV18 and TRBJ1-3, with TRBD1 matching 10 bases. This CDR3 is built from 16 residues. V lost 6 bases, J lost 0 bases, and 5 bases stayed unmatched. Germline values: CDR1 KGHSH, CDR2 LQKENI. In nucleotides, the CDR3 is TGTGCCAGCTCCCCCGGGACAGGGGTCTCTGGAAACACCATATATTTT. It specifies CASSPGTGVSGNTIYF.

The rearrangement uses TRBV6-5 and TRBJ1-2; 7 nucleotides line up with TRBD1. J was trimmed by 1 base and V by 4 bases; bases with no gene match: 9. This CDR3 is built from 16 residues. CDR1 is MNHEY and CDR2 is SVGAGI in the germline V gene. The CDR3 coding sequence is TGTGCCAGCAGTTCGTCCGGGACAGCCTTTAACTATGGCTACACCTTC. This translates into CASSSSGTAFNYGYTF.

The chain links TRBV5-8 to TRBJ1-5; D not certain. Per germline, CDR1 SGHTS and CDR2 YDEGEE. The V gene lost 0 bases and the J gene lost 5 bases, with 6 bases spanning the gap. This CDR3 comprises 13 residues. DNA of the CDR3: TGTGCCAGCAGCTTGGCGAGGGATCAGCCCCAGCATTTT. Amino acid sequence: CASSLARDQPQHF.

J is TRBJ1-1 and V is TRBV19; TRBD1 matches at 10 bases. The germline CDR1 and CDR2 sequences are LNHDA and SQIVND (reference sequence). This CDR3 has 15 residues. J gave up 3 bases and V 3 bases, and 4 bases lay outside the gene matches. CDR3 residues: CASSIKTGGYTEAFF. DNA of the CDR3: TGTGCCAGTAGTATTAAGACAGGGGGCTACACTGAAGCTTTCTTT.

This chain joins TRBV4-1 and TRBJ1-1; D may be TRBD1 (5 bases). V lost 4 bases to trimming and J lost 0 bases, with 24 bases between them. The CDR3 spans 19 residues. CDR1 MGHRA and CDR2 YSYEKL come from the germline V gene. The CDR3 protein is CASSPNSLQGAGVNTEAFF. In nucleotides, the CDR3 is TGCGCCAGCAGCCCTAATTCCCTTCAGGGCGCTGGAGTGAACACTGAAGCTTTCTTT.

The genes are TRBV3-1 (or the pseudogene TRBV3-2) and TRBJ1-3; D perhaps matches TRBD1 (6 bases). Trimming pared 4 bases from V and 0 bases from J, leaving 16 bases between. The germline V gene encodes CDR1 LGHDT and CDR2 YNNKEL (reference sequence). The CDR3 contains 17 residues. The DNA for the CDR3 is TGTGCCAGCAGCCCCAGACAGGCGCTAGGCTCTGGAAACACCATATATTTT. It translates to CASSPRQALGSGNTIYF.

This clone was detected only once. The V and J genes are TRBV9 and TRBJ2-3, with 7 bases that match TRBD1. Germline lookup yields CDR1 SGDLS and CDR2 YYNGEE. J lost 3 bases, V lost 1 base, and 5 bases had no gene match. This CDR3 comprises 15 residues. CDR3 amino acids: CASSVRQGVTDTQYF. CDR3 nucleotide sequence: TGTGCCAGCAGCGTAAGGCAGGGGGTTACAGATACGCAGTATTTT.

This chain links TRBV7-3 with TRBJ2-3; no definite D call. Trimming stripped 6 bases from V and 3 bases from J, with 4 bases between. The CDR3 runs 11 residues. Germline CDR1 reads SGHTA; CDR2 reads FQGTGA. This CDR3 reads CASRSTDTQYF. Here the CDR3 DNA reads TGTGCCAGCAGGTCGACAGATACGCAGTATTTT.

The chain links TRBV25-1 to TRBJ1-5; D is undetermined. Germline-derived CDR1 and CDR2 are MGHDK and SYGVNS. The CDR3 totals 14 residues. Trimming took off 4 bases at V and 0 bases at J, with 7 bases between the two ends. The CDR3 DNA reads TGTGCCAGCAGTGGGCATTATAGCAATCAGCCCCAGCATTTT. This encodes CASSGHYSNQPQHF.

The chain uses TRBV29-1 and TRBJ2-3; D is possibly TRBD1 (5 bases). V shed 6 bases and J shed 0 bases, with 16 bases lying between them. From germline, CDR1 is SQVTM and CDR2 ANQGSEA. This CDR3 spans 15 amino acids. The CDR3 here is CSVPFRTPSTDTQYF. The DNA for the CDR3 is TGCAGCGTCCCTTTCAGGACACCCAGCACAGATACGCAGTATTTT.

The V gene is TRBV30, the J gene TRBJ1-1; D is ambiguous. The ends were cut back, 0 bases at V and 0 bases at J, with 11 bases in the middle. Per the germline V gene, CDR1 is GTSNPN and CDR2 is SVGIG (reference sequence). This CDR3 spans 15 amino acids. The CDR3 bases are TGTGCCTGGAGTGTAGTGGGCCCGATGAACACTGAAGCTTTCTTT. Translating gives CAWSVVGPMNTEAFF.